Here is one T cell receptor (beta chain) with its context. Its specificity is not known. This record comes from a study of cytomegalovirus exposure and HLA in healthy donors. As for the study in general: As released early, the data held about 85 million unique TCRs from HLA-typed donors.

Whole-study findings and limits: With DRB1 most and HLA-C fewest, TCR association rates differed between HLA loci in a later analysis.

Primers: 60 Vbeta forward and 13 Jbeta reverse. Measured with immunoSEQ multiplex PCR; TCRdb has only the in-frame clones, and not every one. Of approximately 120,000 clones in the sample, over 70% were seen once. The CDR3 is made up of 16 amino acids. V was clipped by 3 bases and J by 0 bases; unmatched bases: 5. In germline, CDR1 is SGHTA, CDR2 FQGNSA. The sequencing input was PBMCs. V gene TRBV7-2 combines with J gene TRBJ2-7; 10 nucleotides align to TRBD2. The TCR comes from a man younger than 30 in good health and CMV-seropositive. CDR3 sequence reads: CASSFAASGGSYEQYF. CDR3 coding DNA: TGTGCCAGCAGCTTCGCGGCTAGCGGGGGCTCCTACGAGCAGTACTTC.